The rows below give T cell receptor beta chains drawn from one sample of a study of blood T cell repertoires in COVID-19. Generated by immunoSEQ multiplex PCR, the TCRdb table keeps only in-frame clones and is missing some. The sample has about 330,000 clones, about 92% seen once. Sequenced input: PBMCs or T cells enriched from blood (not recorded which). These TCRs come from a woman in her thirties who had recovered from COVID-19. Each CDR3 is given with its conserved first and last residue. A D gene is named only where the DNA matches it firmly. Expanded clones are given a class, and other clones once, few, many or no size at all.

V gene	D gene	clone size	J gene	CDR3 DNA	CDR3 protein
TRBV5-6	TRBD1	NA	TRBJ2-2	TGTGCCAGCAGCGGCAGGGGGCGCCGGACCGGGGAGCTGTTTTTT	CASSGRGRRTGELFF
TRBV4-1	NA	NA	TRBJ1-3	TGCGCCAGCAGCCACCAGGGACTATCTGGAAACACCATATATTTT	CASSHQGLSGNTIYF
TRBV28	NA	NA	TRBJ2-1	TGTGCCAGCAGTGTCCCTAGCAATGAGCAGTTCTTC	CASSVPSNEQFF
TRBV4-1	NA	NA	TRBJ1-3	TGCGCCAGCAGCCAAGGGCGACTCCGGGAAGCGAGCAACACCATATATTTT	CASSQGRLREASNTIYF
TRBV3-1/TRBV3-2	NA	NA	TRBJ2-1	TGTGCCAGCAGCCAAGTAGGTCTCGAGGGCAATGAGCAGTTCTTC	CASSQVGLEGNEQFF
TRBV6-7	NA	few	TRBJ2-3	TGTGCCAGCAGTTACTCGAAACGAGGTAGCACAGATACGCAGTATTTT	CASSYSKRGSTDTQYF
TRBV5-1	NA	NA	TRBJ2-4	TGCGCCAGCAGCCTAGGACAGGCCAAAAACATTCAGTACTTC	CASSLGQAKNIQYF
TRBV3-1/TRBV3-2	TRBD2	NA	TRBJ2-2	TGTGCCAGCAGCCAAGATGGGGGGGTGAACACCGGGGAGCTGTTTTTT	CASSQDGGVNTGELFF
TRBV2	TRBD1	NA	TRBJ1-6	TGTGCCAGCAGCGGACTCCGGGACAGGGGGTATAACCTCCACTTT	CASSGLRDRGYNLHF
TRBV5-1	TRBD1	NA	TRBJ1-2	TGCGCCAGCAGCTTGGAGGGGGCCGGTGGCTACACCTTC	CASSLEGAGGYTF
TRBV5-1	TRBD1	once	TRBJ1-6	TGCGCCAGCAGCCCACAGGGGCCGGATAATTCACCCCTCCACTTT	CASSPQGPDNSPLHF
TRBV25-1	NA	once	TRBJ2-1	TGTGCCAGCAGTGAAAATTTAGGGGGACTAGAGCAGTTCTTC	CASSENLGGLEQFF
TRBV12-3/TRBV12-4	NA	NA	TRBJ2-3	TGTGCCAGCAGGCAGACAGTGCATACGCAGTATTTT	CASRQTVHTQYF
TRBV7-9	TRBD1	NA	TRBJ2-7	TGTGCCAGCAGCTTACGACAGGGAGTAGTCGAGCAGTACTTC	CASSLRQGVVEQYF
TRBV3-1/TRBV3-2	NA	NA	TRBJ2-7	TGTGCCAGCAGCCCTCTAGGGTCGGGAGAGCAGTACTTC	CASSPLGSGEQYF
TRBV3-1/TRBV3-2	TRBD2	NA	TRBJ2-1	TGTGCCAGCAGACCTCGGACTAGCGGATATTGGAATGAGCAGTTCTTC	CASRPRTSGYWNEQFF
TRBV27	NA	NA	TRBJ1-2	TGTGCCAGCAGTTTATCGGGAGGGAACTATGGCTACACCTTC	CASSLSGGNYGYTF
TRBV6-4	TRBD2	NA	TRBJ2-1	TGTGCCAGCAGGGGAAGCGGGGCCGGGAATGAGCAGTTCTTC	CASRGSGAGNEQFF
TRBV7-6	TRBD2	NA	TRBJ2-5	TGTGCCAGCAGCCCCCAGAGGACTAGCGAGAGCCAGTACTTC	CASSPQRTSESQYF
TRBV14	NA	NA	TRBJ1-1	TGTGCCAGCAGCCAAGTCCGAGGCAATGAAGCTTTCTTT	CASSQVRGNEAFF
TRBV14	NA	NA	TRBJ2-1	TGTGCCAGCAGCCAAGACAGGGGGGCGACCTTGCTCAATGAGCAGTTCTTC	CASSQDRGATLLNEQFF
TRBV6-5	NA	NA	TRBJ1-4	TGTGCCAGCAGACAGGGACCAGCAACTAATGAAAAACTGTTTTTT	CASRQGPATNEKLFF
TRBV7-3	NA	NA	TRBJ1-2	TGTGCCACCCCTCGGGGAGTCTATGGCTACACCTTC	CATPRGVYGYTF
TRBV28	TRBD2	NA	TRBJ2-5	TGTGCCAGCAGTCGAAGGGACTATGGACCTTCGGAGACCCAGTACTTC	CASSRRDYGPSETQYF
TRBV28	TRBD2	NA	TRBJ2-7	TGTGCCAGCAGTTCCGGGACTACGATCTCCTACGAGCAGTACTTC	CASSSGTTISYEQYF
TRBV3-1/TRBV3-2	TRBD2	once	TRBJ2-7	TGTGCCAGCAGCTCCCCCCTAGCGGGAGCCTACGAGCAGTACTTC	CASSSPLAGAYEQYF
TRBV18	NA	NA	TRBJ2-7	TGTGCCAGCCCAGACGGACGGCGGGACCCAACAAATAGCTACGAGCAGTACTTC	CASPDGRRDPTNSYEQYF
TRBV5-1	NA	few	TRBJ2-3	TGCGCCAGCAGCTTGGGCAGGGGCACAGATACGCAGTATTTT	CASSLGRGTDTQYF
TRBV19	TRBD1	NA	TRBJ2-2	TGTGCCTCCGGGACAGGGGGCAAGGTAACCGGGGAGCTGTTTTTT	CASGTGGKVTGELFF
TRBV19	NA	NA	TRBJ1-2	TGTGCCAGTAGGGCTTATGGCTACACCTTC	CASRAYGYTF
TRBV6-6	NA	NA	TRBJ2-3	TGTGCCAGCAGTTACGGGCCCGATATCTCAGATACGCAGTATTTT	CASSYGPDISDTQYF
TRBV3-1/TRBV3-2	TRBD1	NA	TRBJ2-1	TGTGCCAGCAGCCGGAAGGACAGGGGGCAGGGGGTAGGGAATGAGCAGTTCTTC	CASSRKDRGQGVGNEQFF
TRBV27	NA	NA	TRBJ2-7	TGTGCCAGCAGTACGGGAACAACTGGCTACGAGCAGTACTTC	CASSTGTTGYEQYF
TRBV4-1	TRBD2	NA	TRBJ2-7	TGCGCCAGCAGCCAAACGGGACTAGCGGGGGGCGGGGAGCAGTACTTC	CASSQTGLAGGGEQYF
TRBV10-3	TRBD1	NA	TRBJ1-4	TGTGCCATCAGTGATGGGGACAGGGGATATGAAAAACTGTTTTTT	CAISDGDRGYEKLFF
TRBV7-9	NA	once	TRBJ1-3	TGTGCCAGCAGCTTACTTGCGGGAAACACCATATATTTT	CASSLLAGNTIYF
TRBV6-5	TRBD2	once	TRBJ2-1	TGTGCCAGCAGTTCCGGGACTAGCGGGGTTCATGAGCAGTTCTTC	CASSSGTSGVHEQFF
TRBV29-1	NA	NA	TRBJ2-7	TGCAGCGTTGAACGGGGGATTCCGGGCGAGCAGTACTTC	CSVERGIPGEQYF
TRBV4-1	TRBD2	NA	TRBJ2-4	TGCGCCAGCAGCCAAGAAGAGGAGCGGGGTATAGCCAAAAACATTCAGTACTTC	CASSQEEERGIAKNIQYF
TRBV18	NA	NA	TRBJ1-5	TGTGCCAGCTCAGAGGTCGGACAGCCCCAGCATTTT	CASSEVGQPQHF
TRBV11-2	NA	NA	TRBJ1-1	TGTGCCAGCGCCGGGGAGGAGTACACTGAAGCTTTCTTT	CASAGEEYTEAFF
TRBV3-1/TRBV3-2	NA	once	TRBJ2-7	TGTGCCAGCAGCCCCCGGACAGCGTCCTACGAGCAGTACTTC	CASSPRTASYEQYF
TRBV28	NA	once	TRBJ1-4	TGTGCCAGCAGCTCCCCGCAACGCCCCGGGAAACTGTTTTTT	CASSSPQRPGKLFF
TRBV12-3/TRBV12-4	NA	NA	TRBJ1-1	TGTGCCAGCTCTAACCCCCTGAACACTGAAGCTTTCTTT	CASSNPLNTEAFF
TRBV18	TRBD1	NA	TRBJ1-3	TGTGCCAGCTCACCACAAACAGGGGTCGGAAACACCATATATTTT	CASSPQTGVGNTIYF
TRBV28	TRBD1	once	TRBJ1-2	TGTGCCAGCAGTTCTGGGGACAGGGGGATGGGCGATGGCTACACCTTC	CASSSGDRGMGDGYTF
TRBV19	NA	NA	TRBJ1-5	TGTGCCAGTAGCCAGGGACTTAGCAATCAGCCCCAGCATTTT	CASSQGLSNQPQHF
TRBV28	NA	NA	TRBJ2-6	TGTGCCAGCAGTTTAGCGGGTTCCTCTGGGGCCAACGTCCTGACTTTC	CASSLAGSSGANVLTF
TRBV16	NA	NA	TRBJ1-2	TGTGCCAGCAGCCCGCAGGGGCTTGGCTACACCTTC	CASSPQGLGYTF
TRBV20-1	NA	once	TRBJ2-3	TGCAGTGCTAGTCCCCTAGCGTCTAGCACAGATACGCAGTATTTT	CSASPLASSTDTQYF
TRBV19	NA	NA	TRBJ1-1	TGTGCCAGTTCAGCGGAGGGCAGGGCTGAAGCTTTCTTT	CASSAEGRAEAFF
TRBV18	NA	NA	TRBJ2-7	TGTGCCAGCTCACCACCGGCGGGATTCCACGAGCAGTACTTC	CASSPPAGFHEQYF
TRBV6-5	NA	NA	TRBJ1-1	TGTGCCAGCAGTTCACAGATGAACACTGAAGCTTTCTTT	CASSSQMNTEAFF
TRBV28	NA	NA	TRBJ2-7	TGTGCCAGCAGTTACGCCAGGGCCGAGCAGTACTTC	CASSYARAEQYF
TRBV6-2/TRBV6-3	NA	NA	TRBJ2-7	TGTGCCAGCAGTTACGATTATCGCGGGTATTCCTACGAGCAGTACTTC	CASSYDYRGYSYEQYF
TRBV14	NA	NA	TRBJ1-2	TGTGCCAGCAGCCAAGATAGACAGACGTATAGCTACACCTTC	CASSQDRQTYSYTF
TRBV19	TRBD2	once	TRBJ2-1	TGTGCCAGTAGTATAGATCGTGGCGGGAGAAGTGGTGAGCAGTTCTTC	CASSIDRGGRSGEQFF
TRBV5-5	TRBD1	NA	TRBJ2-7	TGTGCCAGCAGCTTAGACAGGGTCCAGGGCGAGCAGTACTTC	CASSLDRVQGEQYF